The present T cell receptor (beta chain) was sequenced within a study of T cells after yellow fever vaccination. Findings and caveats of the study: Highly abundant clonotypes carried over from the bulk population could end up in FACS-sorted repertoires as contaminants. The secondary response was weaker, and its peak arrived faster, on day 5 versus 15.

The study made its TCR cDNA through 5'RACE template switching. That step introduced a universal primer site along with UMIs. TCRdb re-called the 5' RACE reads with MiXCR, one entry per CDR3 protein. The table has around 250,000 distinct CDR3 sequences, roughly 5.6% seen once. This clonotype was detected ten times or more. Its antigen is as yet unknown. The CDR3 totals 11 residues. CDR1 SNHLY and CDR2 FYNNEI come from the germline V gene. V was clipped by 5 bases and J by 4 bases, with 4 bases between them. The sample here was CD4+ T cells sorted from PBMCs, taken on the day of the yellow fever booster vaccination. This sequence was found in a young man who received the YFV17D yellow fever vaccine. V is TRBV2 and J is TRBJ2-3, with D hard to call. CDR3 sequence (DNA): TGTGCCAGCAGTAATCCAGATACGCAGTATTTT. Residues: CASSNPDTQYF.